This T cell receptor beta chain stems from a study of blood T cells in healthy people across ages. V shed 5 bases and J 7 bases; nucleotides not matched to a gene: 4. The CDR3 length is 13 residues. Study-level results: CMV infection status of these donors was not known.

A second PCR, run for about 6 to 11 cycles, used a sample-barcoded 5' primer plus a J-beta primer mix. Each CDR3 protein gets one entry after TCRdb re-called the 5' RACE reads with MiXCR. The sample includes about 1.4 million distinct CDR3 sequences, approximately 63% of them seen just once. This clonotype was counted only a few times. The antigen remains undetermined. Donor samples were obtained from healthy Caucasian individuals from Russia, aged 6 to 90. The source is a man aged 18 to 29 in good health. The chain carries TRBV12-3 or TRBV12-4 and TRBJ2-7; 11 positions agree with TRBD2. The source material was blood. In nucleotides, the CDR3 is TGTGCCAGCAGTACACGGACTAGCGGGGAGCAGTACTTC. This codes for CASSTRTSGEQYF.